The rows below give T cell receptor beta chains drawn from one sample of a study of vaccination and CD4 T cells after COVID-19. Their cognate antigens are unknown. TCRdb analysed the PCR reads with MiXCR anew, one entry per CDR3 protein. Of fewer than 30,000 distinct CDR3 sequences in the sample, 40% to 55% were seen once. Here the sequenced sample was CD4+ T cells from blood, cultured in vitro, taken about 7 months after SARS-CoV-2 vaccination. The receptors here all came from a human donor who had recovered from COVID-19. CDR3s include the opening cysteine and the closing phenylalanine or tryptophan. The order of the fields is CDR3 protein, CDR3 DNA, J gene, CDR3 length, D gene, V gene, clone size. The D gene is left open where the match is weak. Size is stated for part of the rows, as once, few or many counts, or as a class when the clone is expanded.

CDR3 protein: CASRQNTGELFF
CDR3 DNA: TGTGCCAGCAGGCAGAACACCGGGGAGCTGTTTTTT
J gene: TRBJ2-2
CDR3 length: 12
D gene: -
V gene: TRBV7-9
clone size: few

CDR3 protein: CASSQDRNSPLHF
CDR3 DNA: TGCGCCAGCAGCCAAGATCGGAATTCACCCCTCCACTTT
J gene: TRBJ1-6
CDR3 length: 13
D gene: -
V gene: TRBV4-1
clone size: -

CDR3 protein: CASETGRAGNTIYF
CDR3 DNA: TGTGCCAGCGAAACAGGGCGGGCTGGAAACACCATATATTTT
J gene: TRBJ1-3
CDR3 length: 14
D gene: -
V gene: TRBV28
clone size: -

CDR3 protein: CASSPPGGARSYEQYF
CDR3 DNA: TGTGCCAGCAGTCCCCCCGGGGGGGCTAGATCCTACGAGCAGTACTTC
J gene: TRBJ2-7
CDR3 length: 16
D gene: TRBD2
V gene: TRBV28
clone size: -

CDR3 protein: CASSPTGQGFTYEQYF
CDR3 DNA: TGTGCCAGTAGTCCAACGGGACAGGGGTTCACCTACGAGCAGTACTTC
J gene: TRBJ2-7
CDR3 length: 16
D gene: TRBD1
V gene: TRBV19
clone size: -

CDR3 protein: CASSYRTSYEQFF
CDR3 DNA: TGTGCCAGCAGTTACCGGACTAGCTATGAGCAGTTCTTC
J gene: TRBJ2-1
CDR3 length: 13
D gene: TRBD2
V gene: TRBV6-5
clone size: -

CDR3 protein: CASTFSGRATYEQYF
CDR3 DNA: TGTGCCAGCACTTTTAGCGGGAGGGCCACCTACGAGCAGTACTTC
J gene: TRBJ2-7
CDR3 length: 15
D gene: TRBD2
V gene: TRBV28
clone size: -

CDR3 protein: CASSPDVAAEQYF
CDR3 DNA: TGTGCCAGCAGTCCTGATGTGGCGGCCGAGCAGTACTTC
J gene: TRBJ2-7
CDR3 length: 13
D gene: -
V gene: TRBV5-4
clone size: -

CDR3 protein: CSPSAGANYNEQFF
CDR3 DNA: TGCAGTCCATCAGCGGGAGCGAACTACAATGAGCAGTTCTTC
J gene: TRBJ2-1
CDR3 length: 14
D gene: TRBD2
V gene: TRBV20-1
clone size: -

CDR3 protein: CATSRDQGANSNEQFF
CDR3 DNA: TGTGCCACCAGCAGAGATCAGGGGGCGAACAGCAATGAGCAGTTCTTC
J gene: TRBJ2-1
CDR3 length: 16
D gene: TRBD1
V gene: TRBV15
clone size: few

CDR3 protein: CASRQDNSPLHF
CDR3 DNA: TGTGCCAGCCGTCAGGATAATTCACCCCTCCACTTT
J gene: TRBJ1-6
CDR3 length: 12
D gene: -
V gene: TRBV2
clone size: -

CDR3 protein: CSARGSTRGEQYF
CDR3 DNA: TGCAGTGCTAGAGGGAGTACTAGAGGCGAGCAGTACTTC
J gene: TRBJ2-7
CDR3 length: 13
D gene: -
V gene: TRBV20-1
clone size: -

CDR3 protein: CSAPRLAATNEQFF
CDR3 DNA: TGCAGTGCTCCCCGACTAGCGGCCACTAATGAGCAGTTCTTC
J gene: TRBJ2-1
CDR3 length: 14
D gene: TRBD2
V gene: TRBV20-1
clone size: once

CDR3 protein: CASTTRRPYNEQFF
CDR3 DNA: TGTGCCAGCACGACCCGGCGGCCCTACAATGAGCAGTTCTTC
J gene: TRBJ2-1
CDR3 length: 14
D gene: -
V gene: TRBV27
clone size: -

CDR3 protein: CSAGQGAGFLGNQPQHF
CDR3 DNA: TGCAGTGCTGGACAGGGGGCGGGGTTCTTAGGCAATCAGCCCCAGCATTTT
J gene: TRBJ1-5
CDR3 length: 17
D gene: TRBD1
V gene: TRBV20-1
clone size: few

CDR3 protein: CASSLDGTSYETQYF
CDR3 DNA: TGTGCCAGCAGCTTGGATGGGACTAGCTACGAGACCCAGTACTTC
J gene: TRBJ2-5
CDR3 length: 15
D gene: TRBD2
V gene: TRBV5-6
clone size: -

CDR3 protein: CSARDEGLAGRQETQYF
CDR3 DNA: TGCAGTGCTAGAGATGAGGGGCTAGCGGGCCGCCAAGAGACCCAGTACTTC
J gene: TRBJ2-5
CDR3 length: 17
D gene: TRBD2
V gene: TRBV20-1
clone size: -

CDR3 protein: CASASGAVTDTQYF
CDR3 DNA: TGTGCCAGTGCCTCGGGAGCCGTTACAGATACGCAGTATTTT
J gene: TRBJ2-3
CDR3 length: 14
D gene: -
V gene: TRBV7-6
clone size: -

CDR3 protein: CSAGGLGANTEAFF
CDR3 DNA: TGCAGTGCTGGGGGTCTGGGGGCCAACACTGAAGCTTTCTTT
J gene: TRBJ1-1
CDR3 length: 14
D gene: -
V gene: TRBV20-1
clone size: -

CDR3 protein: CASRDASYNEQFF
CDR3 DNA: TGTGCCAGCAGGGACGCCTCCTACAATGAGCAGTTCTTC
J gene: TRBJ2-1
CDR3 length: 13
D gene: -
V gene: TRBV6-1
clone size: -

CDR3 protein: CASSLSRGMNTEAFF
CDR3 DNA: TGTGCCAGCAGTCTCAGTCGGGGGATGAACACTGAAGCTTTCTTT
J gene: TRBJ1-1
CDR3 length: 15
D gene: -
V gene: TRBV27
clone size: -

CDR3 protein: CASTYQGASADTQYF
CDR3 DNA: TGTGCCAGCACCTATCAGGGGGCTAGCGCAGATACGCAGTATTTT
J gene: TRBJ2-3
CDR3 length: 15
D gene: TRBD1
V gene: TRBV6-1
clone size: -

CDR3 protein: CAKNRVNTEAFF
CDR3 DNA: TGTGCCAAGAATAGGGTTAACACTGAAGCTTTCTTT
J gene: TRBJ1-1
CDR3 length: 12
D gene: -
V gene: TRBV6-1
clone size: once

CDR3 protein: CASRGGTVNAEAFF
CDR3 DNA: TGTGCCAGTAGGGGGGGGACGGTGAACGCTGAAGCTTTCTTT
J gene: TRBJ1-1
CDR3 length: 14
D gene: -
V gene: TRBV19
clone size: -

CDR3 protein: CASTSGIGQQYF
CDR3 DNA: TGTGCCAGCACCTCTGGGATCGGGCAGCAGTACTTC
J gene: TRBJ2-7
CDR3 length: 12
D gene: -
V gene: TRBV6-1
clone size: medium-sized

CDR3 protein: CSARDSGRDSEYGYTF
CDR3 DNA: TGCAGTGCTAGAGATTCGGGTCGGGACTCCGAGTATGGCTACACCTTC
J gene: TRBJ1-2
CDR3 length: 16
D gene: -
V gene: TRBV20-1
clone size: -

CDR3 protein: CSARDRQKAFF
CDR3 DNA: TGCAGTGCTAGAGATAGGCAGAAAGCTTTCTTT
J gene: TRBJ1-1
CDR3 length: 11
D gene: -
V gene: TRBV20-1
clone size: few

CDR3 protein: CASSLATPGNTIYF
CDR3 DNA: TGTGCCAGCAGCTTAGCGACTCCTGGAAACACCATATATTTT
J gene: TRBJ1-3
CDR3 length: 14
D gene: -
V gene: TRBV7-2
clone size: few

CDR3 protein: CASSLGQAIYGYTF
CDR3 DNA: TGTGCCAGCAGCCTAGGACAGGCCATCTATGGCTACACCTTC
J gene: TRBJ1-2
CDR3 length: 14
D gene: TRBD1
V gene: TRBV7-9
clone size: few

CDR3 protein: CAISGSSGILSLRYNEQFF
CDR3 DNA: TGTGCCATCAGTGGGTCTAGCGGGATCCTCTCTCTCCGGTACAATGAGCAGTTCTTC
J gene: TRBJ2-1
CDR3 length: 19
D gene: TRBD2
V gene: TRBV10-3
clone size: few

CDR3 protein: CASRLSTGRSNQPQHF
CDR3 DNA: TGTGCCAGCAGGCTTTCGACAGGGCGTAGCAATCAGCCCCAGCATTTT
J gene: TRBJ1-5
CDR3 length: 16
D gene: TRBD1
V gene: TRBV28
clone size: -

CDR3 protein: CSARDISDRGLESNQPQHF
CDR3 DNA: TGCAGTGCTAGAGATATTAGTGACAGGGGGCTTGAAAGCAATCAGCCCCAGCATTTT
J gene: TRBJ1-5
CDR3 length: 19
D gene: TRBD1
V gene: TRBV20-1
clone size: -

CDR3 protein: CASSLSGGIEAFF
CDR3 DNA: TGTGCCAGCAGTTTATCGGGGGGGATAGAAGCTTTCTTT
J gene: TRBJ1-1
CDR3 length: 13
D gene: -
V gene: TRBV12-3/TRBV12-4
clone size: -

CDR3 protein: CSAYRAPEDTQYF
CDR3 DNA: TGCAGTGCTTACCGGGCCCCAGAGGATACGCAGTATTTT
J gene: TRBJ2-3
CDR3 length: 13
D gene: -
V gene: TRBV20-1
clone size: few

CDR3 protein: CAISPGSSYEQYF
CDR3 DNA: TGTGCCATCTCTCCAGGAAGCTCCTACGAGCAGTACTTC
J gene: TRBJ2-7
CDR3 length: 13
D gene: -
V gene: TRBV10-3
clone size: -

CDR3 protein: CASSLGQGNTGELFF
CDR3 DNA: TGTGCCAGCAGCTTAGGACAGGGGAACACCGGGGAGCTGTTTTTT
J gene: TRBJ2-2
CDR3 length: 15
D gene: TRBD1
V gene: TRBV7-6
clone size: -

CDR3 protein: CASSVREGVYEQYF
CDR3 DNA: TGTGCCAGCAGTGTCCGGGAGGGAGTCTACGAGCAGTACTTC
J gene: TRBJ2-7
CDR3 length: 14
D gene: TRBD2
V gene: TRBV6-1
clone size: few

CDR3 protein: CSAREPSGSIKTQYF
CDR3 DNA: TGCAGTGCTAGAGAGCCTAGCGGGAGCATAAAGACCCAGTACTTC
J gene: TRBJ2-5
CDR3 length: 15
D gene: TRBD2
V gene: TRBV20-1
clone size: -

CDR3 protein: CASSTIRDPANGYTF
CDR3 DNA: TGTGCCAGCAGCACCATCCGGGATCCAGCCAATGGCTACACCTTC
J gene: TRBJ1-2
CDR3 length: 15
D gene: -
V gene: TRBV6-2/TRBV6-3
clone size: -

CDR3 protein: CSAREGRLREQYF
CDR3 DNA: TGCAGTGCTAGAGAGGGTAGACTCCGCGAGCAGTACTTC
J gene: TRBJ2-7
CDR3 length: 13
D gene: -
V gene: TRBV20-1
clone size: -

CDR3 protein: CASCAGASYEQYF
CDR3 DNA: TGTGCCAGTTGCGCGGGAGCGTCCTACGAGCAGTACTTC
J gene: TRBJ2-7
CDR3 length: 13
D gene: TRBD2
V gene: TRBV19
clone size: few

CDR3 protein: CASSGRRGDEQYF
CDR3 DNA: TGTGCCAGTAGTGGGAGAAGGGGGGACGAGCAGTACTTC
J gene: TRBJ2-7
CDR3 length: 13
D gene: -
V gene: TRBV19
clone size: few

CDR3 protein: CASSLDPFPGTVYGYTF
CDR3 DNA: TGTGCCAGCAGCTTAGACCCATTCCCAGGAACAGTCTATGGCTACACCTTC
J gene: TRBJ1-2
CDR3 length: 17
D gene: -
V gene: TRBV7-2
clone size: few

CDR3 protein: CASTRGRTSGAGHTGELFF
CDR3 DNA: TGTGCCAGCACCAGGGGTAGGACTAGCGGAGCGGGGCACACCGGGGAGCTGTTTTTT
J gene: TRBJ2-2
CDR3 length: 19
D gene: TRBD2
V gene: TRBV27
clone size: -

CDR3 protein: CAISERLASVNEQFF
CDR3 DNA: TGTGCCATCAGTGAGCGTCTAGCGTCCGTCAATGAGCAGTTCTTC
J gene: TRBJ2-1
CDR3 length: 15
D gene: -
V gene: TRBV10-3
clone size: -

CDR3 protein: CASSPGSVYEQYF
CDR3 DNA: TGTGCCAGCAGTCCGGGGAGTGTATACGAGCAGTACTTC
J gene: TRBJ2-7
CDR3 length: 13
D gene: -
V gene: TRBV28
clone size: few

CDR3 protein: CASRDVAGGRDEQYF
CDR3 DNA: TGTGCCAGTAGAGACGTAGCGGGAGGCCGGGACGAGCAGTACTTC
J gene: TRBJ2-7
CDR3 length: 15
D gene: TRBD2
V gene: TRBV19
clone size: few

CDR3 protein: CSARELAGDYNEQFF
CDR3 DNA: TGCAGTGCTAGAGAGCTAGCGGGAGACTACAATGAGCAGTTCTTC
J gene: TRBJ2-1
CDR3 length: 15
D gene: TRBD2
V gene: TRBV20-1
clone size: -

CDR3 protein: CSARDYQATYEQYF
CDR3 DNA: TGCAGTGCTAGAGATTACCAGGCTACCTACGAGCAGTACTTC
J gene: TRBJ2-7
CDR3 length: 14
D gene: -
V gene: TRBV20-1
clone size: few

CDR3 protein: CASGQGKYTGELFF
CDR3 DNA: TGTGCCAGTGGACAGGGAAAATACACCGGGGAGCTGTTTTTT
J gene: TRBJ2-2
CDR3 length: 14
D gene: TRBD1
V gene: TRBV28
clone size: -

CDR3 protein: CSAGGLTNTEAFF
CDR3 DNA: TGCAGTGCGGGTGGACTTACGAACACTGAAGCTTTCTTT
J gene: TRBJ1-1
CDR3 length: 13
D gene: -
V gene: TRBV20-1
clone size: few